One sample yielded the 15 T cell receptor beta chains listed below, sequenced in a study of CD8 T cells in Susac syndrome (dated by TCRdb to between 2017 and 2020). Library preparation used the immunoSEQ multiplex PCR assay. RNA was extracted using the RNeasy kit, and roughly 0.5 to 1 ug of the RNA was reverse transcribed with random hexamers. TCRdb itself trimmed the public reads at Q25 with fastp, ran MiXCR and retained productive beta chains. One record per CDR3 amino acid sequence lists the most common genes and DNA. Within this sample are approximately 190,000 distinct CDR3 sequences, with over 85% of them counted one time only. The ten largest clones take up around 0.1% of the sample. The sample consisted of CD4+ T cells from PBMCs. These receptors came from a human donor in good health.

The chain joins TRBV12-3 or TRBV12-4 to TRBJ2-1, with TRBD2 matching over 7 bases. The V segment lost 6 bases and the J segment 8 bases; nucleotides outside the gene matches: 16. The CDR3 extends over 16 amino acids. CDR3 coding DNA: TGTGCCAGCAGACCGAGCGGGGAAGGGGCCTGGTATGAGCAGTTCTTC. It encodes CASRPSGEGAWYEQFF.

The chain uses TRBV3-1 and TRBJ2-2; D gene uncertain. Trimming took 3 bases from V and 6 from J, leaving 11 bases between them. The CDR3 has 14 amino acids. Germline assignment: CDR1 LGHDT and CDR2 YNNKEL (reference sequence). The DNA for the CDR3 is TGTGCCAGCAGCCAGGGTGGACGGTCCGGGGAGCTGTTTTTT. It encodes CASSQGGRSGELFF.

This clonotype has just one count. V and J are TRBV24-1 and TRBJ2-3, with D possibly matching TRBD1 (6 bases). The V gene's germline CDR1 is KGHDR and CDR2 SFDVKD. This CDR3 is built from 16 residues. V gave up 0 bases and J gave up 1 base, with 10 bases separating them. The CDR3 DNA follows: TGTGCCACCAGTGATTTGCTTAAGGGGGGCACAGATACGCAGTATTTT. This encodes CATSDLLKGGTDTQYF.

A few counts support this clonotype. This chain joins TRBV12-3 or TRBV12-4 and TRBJ1-2; no definite D call. This CDR3 region has 11 residues. Trimming took off 5 bases at V and 8 bases at J, with 9 bases between the two ends. The CDR3 bases are TGTGCCAGCAGTCATCTCGGGGGCTACACCTTC. Translated, it gives CASSHLGGYTF.

The chain couples TRBV6-1 to TRBJ2-2; the match to TRBD2 covers 9 bases. In germline, CDR1 is MNHNS, CDR2 SASEGT. The CDR3 has 17 residues. Trimming cost V 0 bases and J 3 bases; bases outside gene matches: 5. The CDR3 protein is CASSEAWRGGDTGELFF. The CDR3 nucleotides read TGTGCCAGCAGTGAAGCCTGGCGGGGGGGCGACACCGGGGAGCTGTTTTTT.

This chain uses TRBV2 with TRBJ2-3, with 9 bases aligning to TRBD1. Germline V gene data show CDR1 as SNHLY and CDR2 as FYNNEI. The CDR3 totals 14 residues. Unmatched junction bases numbered 0, after V lost 4 bases and J lost 1 base. The CDR3 coding sequence is TGTGCCAGCAGTGGGGACAGGGGCACAGATACGCAGTATTTT. Translating gives CASSGDRGTDTQYF.

The rearrangement links TRBV5-1 to TRBJ2-5; 7 nucleotides align to TRBD2. This CDR3 is built from 16 residues. Per the germline V gene, CDR1 is SGHRS and CDR2 is YFSETQ. Trimming cost V 0 bases and J 0 bases; bases outside gene matches: 5. CDR3 protein: CASSLDGSGYQETQYF. DNA for the CDR3: TGCGCCAGCAGCTTGGATGGTAGCGGGTACCAAGAGACCCAGTACTTC.

This clonotype was found a few times. V and J are TRBV7-9 and TRBJ2-7, with 8 bases that match TRBD1. This CDR3 comprises 12 residues. Germline V CDR1 and CDR2: SEHNR, FQNEAQ (reference sequence). V was clipped by 6 bases and J by 6 bases; unmatched bases: 4. CDR3 loop: CASSRTGIEQYF. In nucleotides, the CDR3 is TGTGCCAGCAGTCGGACAGGGATCGAGCAGTACTTC.

This clonotype was detected once. This chain uses TRBV9 with TRBJ1-5, with 7 nucleotides matching TRBD1. With 4 bases clipped from V and 1 base from J, the junction kept 5 bases outside the gene matches. Germline lookup yields CDR1 SGDLS and CDR2 YYNGEE. The CDR3 has 15 amino acids. CDR3 sequence: CASSPGQPSNQPQHF. Written as DNA, the CDR3 is TGTGCCAGCAGCCCGGGACAGCCGAGCAATCAGCCCCAGCATTTT. Full variable domain (remainder filled in from reference TRBV9 and TRBJ1-5): DSGVTQTPKHLITATGQRVTLRCSPRSGDLSVYWYQQSLDQGLQFLIQYYNGEERAKGNILERFSAQQFPDLHSELNLSSLELGDSALYFCASSPGQPSNQPQHFGDGTRLSIL.

V gene TRBV28 combines with J gene TRBJ1-5, with D perhaps matching TRBD1 (6 bases). This CDR3 is 15 amino acids long. CDR1 is MDHEN and CDR2 is SYDVKM in the germline V gene. V lost 7 bases and J lost 4, with 17 bases in between. CDR3 in DNA: TGTGCCAGCACCGCGTACAGGGTTCGGAATCAGCCCCAGCATTTT. Its translation is CASTAYRVRNQPQHF.

This chain joins TRBV5-1 and TRBJ2-5; no definite D call. The CDR3 contains 13 residues. V was clipped by 4 bases and J by 2 bases, with 9 bases between them. Looked up from germline, CDR1 is SGHRS and CDR2 is YFSETQ. The CDR3 here is CASSPTAQETQYF. The CDR3 DNA reads TGCGCCAGCAGCCCGACTGCTCAAGAGACCCAGTACTTC.

DNA for the CDR3: TGCAGTGCTAGAGGGGTGAACACTGAAGCTTTCTTT. Its protein is CSARGVNTEAFF. The chain recombines TRBV20-1 with TRBJ1-1; D unclear. The V gene's germline CDR1 is DFQATT and CDR2 SNEGSKA (reference sequence). V was clipped by 1 base and J by 0 bases, with 3 bases between them. CDR3 length: 12 residues.

CDR3 region: CAPGVAKNIQYF. In DNA form, the CDR3 reads TGTGCCCCCGGGGTAGCCAAAAACATTCAGTACTTC. The chain is built from TRBV6-5 and TRBJ2-4; TRBD2 might be the D (5 bases). The CDR3 loop spans 12 amino acids. V was shortened by 11 bases and J by 0 bases, with 8 bases between the two germline ends. Germline V gene data show CDR1 as MNHEY and CDR2 as SVGAGI.

This chain uses TRBV18 with TRBJ1-2; no clear D gene. The V gene's germline CDR1 is KGHSH and CDR2 LQKENI. The CDR3 consists of 15 residues. V lost 6 bases, J lost 2 bases, and 16 bases lay in between. DNA for the CDR3: TGTGCCAGCTCCCTTTTGGGCGACATCAACTATGGCTACACCTTC. Residues: CASSLLGDINYGYTF.

The J gene is TRBJ1-6, the V gene TRBV6-5, with D tentatively TRBD1 (6 bases). CDR3 size: 18 residues. The V and J ends lost 0 bases and 9 bases respectively, with 21 bases between them. Germline V lookup: CDR1 MNHEY, CDR2 SVGAGI. This CDR3 reads CASSYSSPQGAMGSPLHF. CDR3 sequence (DNA): TGTGCCAGCAGTTACTCTTCCCCACAGGGTGCGATGGGTTCACCCCTCCACTTT.